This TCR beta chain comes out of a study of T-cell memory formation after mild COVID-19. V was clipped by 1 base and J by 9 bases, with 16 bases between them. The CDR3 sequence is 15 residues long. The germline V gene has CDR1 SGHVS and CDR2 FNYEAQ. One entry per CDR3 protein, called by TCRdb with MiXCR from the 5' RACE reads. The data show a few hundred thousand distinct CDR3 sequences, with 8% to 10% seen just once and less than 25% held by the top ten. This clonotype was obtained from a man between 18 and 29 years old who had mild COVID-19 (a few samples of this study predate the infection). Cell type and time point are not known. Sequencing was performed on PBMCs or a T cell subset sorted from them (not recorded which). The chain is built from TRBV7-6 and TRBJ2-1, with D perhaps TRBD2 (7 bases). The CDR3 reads CASSLGGGGAGEQFF. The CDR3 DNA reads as TGTGCCAGCAGCTTAGGGGGAGGGGGGGCTGGTGAGCAGTTCTTC.